The 8 T cell receptor beta chains presented below share a single source sample, sequenced in a study of blood T cells in healthy people across ages (dated by TCRdb to about 2015). Library preparation was by 5' RACE. The sample was run on an Illumina HiSeq 2500. The second PCR ran for roughly 6 to 11 cycles and used a J-beta primer mix along with a sample-barcoded 5' primer. Using fastp trimming at Q25 and MiXCR clonotype assembly, TCRdb reanalyzed the public sequencing data and kept in-frame beta chains. Each record represents a unique CDR3 protein, reported with the most common genes and DNA among its rows. In all, the sample holds hundreds of thousands of distinct CDR3 sequences, and approximately 29% of those were seen once. The leading ten clones occupy just over 15% of the sample. The sequencing sample was made of blood. The receptor set was obtained from a woman at least 80 years old in good health. Donor details come from another sample of the same person, matched by shared clones.

This clonotype was observed a handful of times. A much larger clone lies a single base off, so this may be a read error. The chain recombines TRBV20-1 with TRBJ1-4, with D perhaps matching TRBD1 (6 bases). The CDR3 extends over 12 amino acids. Germline-derived CDR1 and CDR2 are DFQATT and SNEGSKA (reference sequence). The CDR3 loop reads CRASRGGEKLFF. CDR3 coding DNA: TGCAGGGCTAGCAGGGGCGGCGAAAAACTGTTTTTT.

The chain is built from TRBV30 and TRBJ2-3; 11 nucleotides agree with TRBD2. The CDR3 contains 15 residues. The junction had 7 bases not matched to a gene; V was cut back by 4 bases and J by 4 bases. Germline V gene lookup returns CDR1 GTSNPN and CDR2 SVGIG (reference sequence). The chain's CDR3 is CAWNVLAGGADTQYF. The CDR3 DNA reads as TGTGCCTGGAATGTCTTAGCGGGGGGGGCAGATACGCAGTATTTT.

This chain connects TRBV24-1 to TRBJ2-2, with 9 bases matching TRBD1. The germline CDR1 and CDR2 sequences are KGHDR and SFDVKD. The CDR3 covers 16 residues. V shed 5 bases and J 5 bases; nucleotides not matched to a gene: 8. The CDR3 sequence: CATSVGGTGRTGELFF. The CDR3 region has the DNA TGTGCCACCAGTGTAGGTGGGACAGGGAGAACCGGGGAGCTGTTTTTT.

This clonotype was seen ten or more times. V and J are TRBV12-3 or TRBV12-4 and TRBJ1-6; D not resolved. CDR3 length: 16 amino acids. With 4 bases removed from V and 8 bases from J, the gap between germline ends came to 18 bases. The CDR3 DNA reads TGTGCCAGCAGTTCAAACAGCCTCGGCGGGTATTCACCCCTCCACTTT. Translating gives CASSSNSLGGYSPLHF.

The sample holds one count of this clonotype. A junction end diverges from the germline sequence, so it may reflect a read error. The V and J genes are TRBV7-3 and TRBJ1-2; D remains unclear. CDR3 length equals 15 residues. Germline CDR1 SGHTA, CDR2 FQGTGA. The CDR3 sequence is CAGSLNGQPNYGYTF. The CDR3 nucleotides are TGTGCCGGCAGCTTAAACGGGCAGCCAAACTATGGCTACACCTTC.

Comment on this clonotype: It may be a read error: a sequence one base away is much more abundant. V and J are TRBV28 and TRBJ2-5; TRBD1 matches at 7 bases. From germline, CDR1 is MDHEN and CDR2 SYDVKM. This CDR3 comprises 14 residues. The CDR3 protein is CASSSTGVEETQDF. Written as DNA, the CDR3 is TGTGCCAGCAGTTCAACAGGGGTCGAGGAGACCCAGGACTTC.

About this clonotype itself: A read error may explain this, as a much larger clone is one base away. DNA for the CDR3: TGTGCCAGCAGCTTAGGACAGGGGTCAAACATTCGGTACTTC. It translates to CASSLGQGSNIRYF. J is TRBJ2-7 and V is TRBV7-2, with 8 bases aligning to TRBD1. Germline CDR1 reads SGHTA; CDR2 reads FQGNSA. Losses at the gene ends were 1 base for V and 12 bases for J; bases not matched to a gene: 11. The CDR3 sequence is 14 residues long.

Notes on this clonotype: Just one base apart from a much larger clone, this may be a read error. The rearrangement uses TRBV6-2 or TRBV6-3 and TRBJ2-1; maybe TRBD2 (5 bases). Trimming cost V 5 bases and J 6 bases, with 20 bases left between them. Per the germline V gene, CDR1 is MNHEY and CDR2 is SVGEGT. The CDR3 spans 16 residues. This CDR3 is CASSPAGAADRNEQFF. The CDR3 DNA sequence: TGTGCCAGCAGTCCTGCGGGCGCTGCGGACCGCAATGAGCAGTTCTTC.